This T cell receptor (beta chain) appears in the sequencing data of a study of cytomegalovirus exposure and HLA in healthy donors (dated by TCRdb to the late 2010s). In the study overall: According to a later analysis, one platform produced both the 100 to 150 validation repertoires and the 720 or so repertoires of the first cohort. The study was designed to test whether signatures of past pathogen exposure could be identified by cataloging public T cell receptors. Along with the approximately 700-subject first cohort, a separate validation cohort of more than 90 different subjects was used. To predict cytomegalovirus infection status, the study combined high-throughput TCR immunosequencing, statistical association of individual TCRs with disease status, and machine learning. Results the study describes overall, beyond this receptor: A few of the identified cytomegalovirus-associated TCR beta chains were confirmed in vitro to be specific for cytomegalovirus antigens. In both the original and validation cohorts, the classifier was reported to diagnose cytomegalovirus status with high specificity and sensitivity. A later analysis had no HLA typing for the validation cohort, so co-occurrence there was scored across all 120 repertoires. The study gave a list of under 200 TCR beta chains associated with cytomegalovirus. According to the authors, the approach could potentially be generalized to other disease states and immunological phenotypes. In a later analysis, TCRs clustered in the first cohort were found to also tend to co-occur in the 100 to 150 validation repertoires, with about 94% of cluster scores above 0. Most TCR sequences were observed very rarely across donors, whereas some public TCRs were present in many individuals.

Separate from the roughly 650-subject first cohort, the validation cohort of about 110 subjects was the group to which the donors belonged. Its CDR3 holds 15 amino acids, cysteine through phenylalanine. Just the 45-base CDR3 DNA is kept, in frame starting at base 1. The germline V gene provides CDR1 SGHRS and CDR2 YFSETQ. V and J are truncated by 1 base and 7 bases respectively, leaving an intervening sequence of 12 bases. This clone was recorded a few times. What antigen it recognizes has not been identified. No per-base quality is available; no much larger clone lies one base away. The method was the immunoSEQ multiplex PCR assay. The study's own analysis went as follows. A statistical classification framework was built for diagnosing cytomegalovirus status from the catalog of TCR beta chain sequences. This is the immuneACCESS table as TCRdb keeps it, with only in-frame sequences that have V and J called. A part of the clones is gone; compared with another copy, unresolved V genes explain less than half, and the rest is unexplained. V, J and clone size are taken as reported in that table, and D and trimming were inferred from the DNA itself. This sample comprises 100,000 to 150,000 clones, around 88% of them detected only once. About 1.7% of the sample is in the top ten clones.

Sequencing was performed on PBMCs. The sequence came from a man younger than 35 in good health and CMV-seronegative. The V and J segments used are TRBV5-1 and TRBJ1-6; a tentative D match to TRBD1 spans 6 bases. The CDR3 reads CASSLSTGGNSPLHF. Read as DNA, the sequence is TGCGCCAGCAGCTTGAGTACGGGGGGCAATTCACCCCTCCACTTT.